This TCR beta chain originates from a study of human versus mouse CDR3 diversity and MHC coevolution (TCRdb year 2017). In the study overall: The immunoSEQ assay was reported to detect one in 200,000 T cells and to minimize amplification bias from multiplex PCR. Valid reads per sample ranged from about 0.6 x 10^7 to 1.6 x 10^7 across mouse and human samples. As a reference point for TCR selection on multiple MHC II alleles, the study used human naive CD4 T cell repertoires and compared them against human-TCR-locus transgenic mice that have a single MHC II. Three healthy volunteer blood donors made up the human cohort, with one aged 30 to 39, one aged 40 to 49 and one aged 60 to 70 at collection. Paper-wide results and their limitations: Among all compared groups, two of the three human donors had the lowest clonal inequality scores. On average, humans had more CDR3 deletions and insertions than mice, indicating greater exonuclease and TdT activity. Because human T cells were selected on roughly six MHC II alleles, repertoire diversity in humans and mice was not considered directly comparable. The largest TCR beta repertoire, some 1.5 million clonotypes, was estimated by iCHAO1 for humans, a finding likely attributable to selection by multiple MHC II molecules.

The QIAGEN blood and tissue kit was used to extract genomic DNA from sorted cells, and the DNA was quantified on a NanoDrop 1000. Deep sequencing and quantification of TCR alpha and beta chains were performed on the immunoSEQ platform by multiplex PCR of genomic DNA. Per the source publication's procedure: TCR sequences were annotated using IMGT gene and region definitions. Out-of-frame rearrangements served as a stand-in for the preselection repertoire and were compared with in-frame clonotypes. The iCHAO1 estimator provided with the immunoSEQ platform was used to estimate repertoire size. Clonal inequality was measured with a Gini index on in-frame amino acid clonotypes, based on the Lorenz curve. The intersect function of the R package tcR was used to count shared clonotypes, and the Jaccard index was used to score similarity. Principal component analysis of V, J and V-J usage frequencies was run with the R prcomp function without normalization. TCRdb obtained this table from immuneACCESS and retained in-frame rearrangements with V and J assigned. These tables miss some clones; where compared with another copy, unresolved V genes account for less than half of the shortfall, and the remainder is unexplained. V, J and clone size are taken as reported in that table, and D and trimming were inferred from the DNA itself. The sample profile shows 75,000 to 90,000 clones; roughly 95% of them were found once. Around 1.5% of the sample lies in the top ten.

The CDR3 has 19 amino acids, counting the end cysteine and phenylalanine. Of all the DNA, just the CDR3 is kept, 57 bases in frame from base 1. CDR1 LGHNA and CDR2 YNFKEQ are derived from the germline V gene. The junction shows trimming of 0 bases on V and 7 bases on J, and the gene matches do not reach 21 bases of it. On this clone: Its antigen has not been determined. Nothing much larger sits one base from this clone, and base qualities are not available.

Fluorescence-activated cell sorting was used to isolate naive CD4 T cells, defined as CD45RO-negative and CD62L-positive, from PBMCs. About 50 ml of fresh peripheral blood was collected from each donor, and PBMCs were isolated by Ficoll density centrifugation. Cell sorting was carried out on a FACSAria III instrument, and a purity above 95% was achieved for all samples. This sequence was found in a person between 25 and 70 years old in good health. This chain joins TRBV4-2 to TRBJ2-7; TRBD1 agrees with 7 junctional bases. The material sequenced was naive CD4+ T cells from blood. Read against the paper, the sample's cell subset or site label means: CD45RO-negative CD62L-positive naive CD4 T cells. The DNA sequence is as follows: TGTGCCAGCAGCCAAGATCCTCCCCCTCCGGGACAGATTTACGTAGAGCAGTACTTC. Its protein is CASSQDPPPPGQIYVEQYF.